These 17 T cell receptor beta chains originate from one sample sequenced in a study of shared clonotypes between healthy human individuals. Naive CD8 cells lacked CD45RO, underwent positive selection for CCR7 and left out terminally differentiated effector memory CD45RA+ cells. Only in-frame clones appear in the TCRdb table, and some are missing; sequencing was by immunoSEQ multiplex PCR. The sample gives around 2,000,000 clones, 85% to 95% of which show up once; 0.9% to 1.4% is in the top ten. The source material was naive CD8+ T cells sorted from blood. The receptors stem from a man younger than 30 in good health.

This chain joins TRBV2 and TRBJ2-3; no definite D call. Trimming took off 5 bases at V and 2 bases at J, with 11 bases between the two ends. The germline CDR1 and CDR2 sequences are SNHLY and FYNNEI. The CDR3 spans 14 residues. The CDR3 coding sequence is TGTGCCAGCAGTACAAAAGGGTCCACAGATACGCAGTATTTT. Translating it yields CASSTKGSTDTQYF.

This chain connects TRBV13 to TRBJ2-1; the match to TRBD2 covers 14 bases. V gave up 2 bases and J gave up 8 bases; unmatched junction bases: 11. There are 18 residues in the CDR3. The germline V gene encodes CDR1 PRHDT and CDR2 FYEKMQ (reference sequence). As DNA, the CDR3 is TGTGCCAGCAGCTTATTAGCCCCGGGACTAGCGGGAGCATATGAGCAGTTCTTC. It is translated as CASSLLAPGLAGAYEQFF.

The gene calls are TRBV7-2 and TRBJ2-2; a possible D gene is TRBD2 (5 bases). Germline V gene lookup returns CDR1 SGHTA and CDR2 FQGNSA. The length of the CDR3 is 15 residues. V was shortened by 5 bases and J by 1 base, with 11 bases between the two germline ends. The CDR3 region is CASSLTGKNTGELFF. The DNA for the CDR3 is TGTGCCAGCAGCCTCACGGGGAAGAACACCGGGGAGCTGTTTTTT.

CDR3 coding DNA: TGCGCCAGCAGCCAAGTCGTAGGGACCTACGAGCAGTACTTC. Its translation is CASSQVVGTYEQYF. V gene TRBV4-1 combines with J gene TRBJ2-7; no definite D call. Trimming took 1 base from V and 2 from J, leaving 9 bases between them. This CDR3 comprises 14 residues. Per germline, CDR1 MGHRA and CDR2 YSYEKL.

V and J are TRBV7-9 and TRBJ2-5; possible D gene TRBD2, 6 bases. CDR1 and CDR2 (germline): SEHNR, FQNEAQ (reference sequence). The CDR3 totals 16 residues. V was trimmed by 9 bases and J by 5 bases, leaving 25 bases between them. The CDR3 reads CASTDQGGEILETQYF. The DNA for the CDR3 is TGTGCCAGTACTGACCAGGGCGGGGAAATTTTGGAGACCCAGTACTTC.

The rearrangement uses TRBV2 and TRBJ1-1, with 9 positions matching TRBD1. The CDR3 has 15 residues. Germline lookup yields CDR1 SNHLY and CDR2 FYNNEI. V was clipped by 6 bases and J by 2 bases; unmatched bases: 7. The DNA of the CDR3 is TGTGCCAGCAGCCCGGGACAGGGATTTAACACTGAAGCTTTCTTT. This sequence encodes CASSPGQGFNTEAFF.

The chain uses TRBV19 and TRBJ1-1; 7 bases match TRBD1. V lost 4 bases, J lost 3 bases, and 8 bases stayed unmatched. From germline, CDR1 is LNHDA and CDR2 SQIVND (reference sequence). The CDR3 is made up of 15 amino acids. In DNA, the CDR3 is TGTGCCAGTAGTACATACAGGGGCAACTACACTGAAGCTTTCTTT. This translates into CASSTYRGNYTEAFF. Full variable domain (rest looked up from reference TRBV19 and TRBJ1-1): DGGITQSPKYLFRKEGQNVTLSCEQNLNHDAMYWYRQDPGQGLRLIYYSQIVNDFQKGDIAEGYSVSREKKESFPLTVTSAQKNPTAFYLCASSTYRGNYTEAFFGQGTRLTVV.

CDR3 sequence (DNA): TGCGCCAGCTATGACAGTCCCTTCTACGAGCAGTACTTC. It encodes CASYDSPFYEQYF. This rearrangement joins TRBV10-2 to TRBJ2-7; perhaps TRBD1 as D (5 bases). Germline V gene sequence: CDR1 WSHSY, CDR2 SAAADI. The CDR3 extends over 13 amino acids. Trimming shortened V by 8 bases and J by 3 bases, and 14 bases separated the two germline ends.

Concerning this clone itself: The germline gene is not matched at one end of the junction; a read error may be the cause. V is TRBV7-7 and J is TRBJ1-3, with 9 bases lining up with TRBD1. Per germline, CDR1 SSHAT and CDR2 FNYEAQ (reference sequence). This CDR3 contains 20 residues. The CDR3 protein is CASSTQRTGTGKKWRNTIYF. CDR3 bases: TGTGCTAGCAGCACCCAGCGTACCGGGACAGGGAAGAAGTGGAGAAACACCATATATTTT.

This clone was counted once. This chain connects TRBV30 to TRBJ1-2, with D unclear. The CDR3 sequence is 13 residues long. Trimming pared 2 bases from V and 3 bases from J, leaving 10 bases between. The germline V gene has CDR1 GTSNPN and CDR2 SVGIG (reference sequence). CDR3 DNA: TGTGCCTGGAGTCAGGTACTGGACTATGGCTACACCTTC. Its protein product is CAWSQVLDYGYTF.

The chain combines TRBV5-6 with TRBJ1-6, with no clear D. The CDR3 runs 17 residues. Trimming left V 2 bases short and J 7 bases short, with 19 bases between. Germline V gives CDR1 SGHDT, CDR2 YYEEEE. CDR3: CASSFIARDLQNSPLHF. The DNA of the CDR3 is TGTGCCAGCAGCTTTATTGCTAGGGATCTCCAGAATTCACCCCTCCACTTT.

The V gene is TRBV7-2, the J gene TRBJ2-3; D may be TRBD1 or TRBD2 (5 bases each). CDR1 and CDR2 (germline): SGHTA, FQGNSA. This CDR3 is 17 amino acids long. Trimming took off 5 bases at V and 6 bases at J, with 24 bases between the two ends. Here the CDR3 reads CASSPLPGTDHWDTQYF. The CDR3 region has the DNA TGTGCCAGCAGCCCCCTCCCGGGGACCGATCATTGGGATACGCAGTATTTT.

On this clone: The sample has other DNA sequences that encode this CDR3 too. The chain is built from TRBV29-1 and TRBJ2-2; D call uncertain. Germline CDR1 SQVTM, CDR2 ANQGSEA. The V and J ends lost 3 bases and 0 bases respectively, with 5 bases between them. The CDR3 totals 13 residues. As DNA, the CDR3 is TGCAGCGTTGACACCGCGAACACCGGGGAGCTGTTTTTT. Protein product: CSVDTANTGELFF.

The rearrangement links TRBV9 to TRBJ2-7; 7 positions match TRBD2. The J segment lost 2 bases and the V segment lost 0 bases, leaving 5 bases of the junction unmatched. This CDR3 is built from 15 residues. Germline-derived CDR1 and CDR2 are SGDLS and YYNGEE. CDR3 region: CASSVGEGRTYEQYF. The CDR3 coding sequence is TGTGCCAGCAGCGTAGGGGAGGGGCGTACCTACGAGCAGTACTTC.

A note on this clone: Other DNA sequences of this sample code for an identical CDR3. This chain joins TRBV7-9 and TRBJ2-7, with a possible D match to TRBD1 (5 bases). Germline CDR1 SEHNR, CDR2 FQNEAQ (reference sequence). CDR3 length: 13 residues. V was clipped by 3 bases and J by 1 base, with 7 bases between them. This CDR3 reads CASSLTESYEQYF. The CDR3 DNA reads TGTGCCAGCAGCTTGACAGAATCCTACGAGCAGTACTTC.

CDR3 sequence: CASSRTLGKQETQYF. CDR3 in DNA: TGCGCCAGCAGCCGGACACTGGGCAAGCAGGAGACCCAGTACTTC. The V gene is TRBV4-3, the J gene TRBJ2-5; tentatively, D is TRBD1 (5 bases). Germline CDR1 LGHNA, CDR2 YSLEER. This CDR3 has 15 residues. Trimming removed 4 bases at V and 5 bases at J, with 17 bases between.

The V call is TRBV7-9, the J call TRBJ2-4, with TRBD1 matching 10 bases. This CDR3 is 18 amino acids long. Germline CDR1 is SEHNR and CDR2 is FQNEAQ (reference sequence). Trimming cost V 4 bases and J 3 bases; bases outside gene matches: 12. The chain's CDR3 is CASSSPGQGPLGKNIQYF. CDR3 sequence (DNA): TGTGCCAGCAGCTCACCGGGACAGGGGCCCTTGGGCAAAAACATTCAGTACTTC. Looking up the rest from reference TRBV7-9 and TRBJ2-4 gives the full variable domain: DTGVSQNPRHKITKRGQNVTFRCDPISEHNRLYWYRQTLGQGPEFLTYFQNEAQLEKSRLLSDRFSAERPKGSFSTLEIQRTEQGDSAMYLCASSSPGQGPLGKNIQYFGAGTRLSVL.